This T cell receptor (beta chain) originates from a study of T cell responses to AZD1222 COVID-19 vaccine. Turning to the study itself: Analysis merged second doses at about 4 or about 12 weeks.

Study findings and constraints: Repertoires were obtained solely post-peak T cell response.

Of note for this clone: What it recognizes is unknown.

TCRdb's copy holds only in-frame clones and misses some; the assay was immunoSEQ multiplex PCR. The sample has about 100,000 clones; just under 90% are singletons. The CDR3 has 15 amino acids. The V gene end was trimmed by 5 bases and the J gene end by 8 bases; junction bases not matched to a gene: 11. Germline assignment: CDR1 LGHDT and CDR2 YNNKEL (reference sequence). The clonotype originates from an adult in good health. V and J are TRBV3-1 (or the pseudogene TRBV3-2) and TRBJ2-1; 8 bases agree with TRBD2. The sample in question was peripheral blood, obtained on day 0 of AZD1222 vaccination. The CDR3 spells CASSSGGGAFHEQFF. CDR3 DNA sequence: TGTGCCAGCAGCTCCGGGGGGGGAGCCTTCCATGAGCAGTTCTTC.